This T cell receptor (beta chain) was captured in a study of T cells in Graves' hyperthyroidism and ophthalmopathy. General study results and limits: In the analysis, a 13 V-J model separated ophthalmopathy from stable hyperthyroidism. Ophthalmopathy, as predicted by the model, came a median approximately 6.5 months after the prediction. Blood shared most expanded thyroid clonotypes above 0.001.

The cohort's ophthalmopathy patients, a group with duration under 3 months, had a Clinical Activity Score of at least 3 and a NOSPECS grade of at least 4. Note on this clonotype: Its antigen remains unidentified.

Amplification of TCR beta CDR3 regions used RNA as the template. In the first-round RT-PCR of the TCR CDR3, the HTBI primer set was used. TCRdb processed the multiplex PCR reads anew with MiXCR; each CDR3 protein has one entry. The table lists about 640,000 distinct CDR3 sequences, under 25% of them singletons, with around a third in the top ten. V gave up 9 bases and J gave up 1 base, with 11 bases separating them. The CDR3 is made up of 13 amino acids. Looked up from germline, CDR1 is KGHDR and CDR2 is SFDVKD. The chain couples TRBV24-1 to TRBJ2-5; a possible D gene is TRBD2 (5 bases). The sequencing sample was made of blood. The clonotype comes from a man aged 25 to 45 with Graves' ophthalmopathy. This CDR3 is CATGRRGQETQYF. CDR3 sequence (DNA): TGTGCCACCGGACGACGGGGCCAAGAGACCCAGTACTTC.